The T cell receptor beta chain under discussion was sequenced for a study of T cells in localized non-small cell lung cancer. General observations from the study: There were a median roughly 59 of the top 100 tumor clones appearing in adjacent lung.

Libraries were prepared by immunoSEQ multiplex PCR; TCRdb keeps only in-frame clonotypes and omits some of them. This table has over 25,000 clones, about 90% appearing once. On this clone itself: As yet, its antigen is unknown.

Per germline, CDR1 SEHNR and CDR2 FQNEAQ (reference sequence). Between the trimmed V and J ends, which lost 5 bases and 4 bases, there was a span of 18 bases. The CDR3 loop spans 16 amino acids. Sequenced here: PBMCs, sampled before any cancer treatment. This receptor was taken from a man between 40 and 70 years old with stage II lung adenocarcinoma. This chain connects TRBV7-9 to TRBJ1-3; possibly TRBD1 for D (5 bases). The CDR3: CASSEPPGPRGNTIYF. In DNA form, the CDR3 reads TGTGCCAGCAGCGAACCGCCGGGGCCTAGGGGAAACACCATATATTTT.